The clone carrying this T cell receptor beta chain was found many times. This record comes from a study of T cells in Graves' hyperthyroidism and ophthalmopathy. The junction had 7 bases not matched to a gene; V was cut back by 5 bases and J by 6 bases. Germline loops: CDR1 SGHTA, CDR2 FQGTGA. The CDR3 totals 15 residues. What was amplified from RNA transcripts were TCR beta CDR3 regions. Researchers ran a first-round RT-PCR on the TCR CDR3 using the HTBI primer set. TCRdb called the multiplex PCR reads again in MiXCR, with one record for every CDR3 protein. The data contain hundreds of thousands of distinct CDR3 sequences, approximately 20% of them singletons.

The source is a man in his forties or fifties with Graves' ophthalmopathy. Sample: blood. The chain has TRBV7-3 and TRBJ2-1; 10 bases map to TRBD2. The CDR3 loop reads CASSRSGGAGNEQFF. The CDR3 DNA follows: TGTGCCAGCAGCCGAAGCGGGGGGGCAGGCAATGAGCAGTTCTTC.